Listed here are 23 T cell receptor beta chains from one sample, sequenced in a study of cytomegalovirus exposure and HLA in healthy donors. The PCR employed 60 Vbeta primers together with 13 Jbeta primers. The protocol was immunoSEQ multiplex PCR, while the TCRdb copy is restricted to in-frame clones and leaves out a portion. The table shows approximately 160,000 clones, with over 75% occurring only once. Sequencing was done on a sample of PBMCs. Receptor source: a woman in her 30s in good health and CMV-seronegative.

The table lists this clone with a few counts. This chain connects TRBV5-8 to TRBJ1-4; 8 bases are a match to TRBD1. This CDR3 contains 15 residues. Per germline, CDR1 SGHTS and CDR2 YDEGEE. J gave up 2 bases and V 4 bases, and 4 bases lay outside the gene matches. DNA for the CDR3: TGTGCCAGCAGCCCTGGACAGGGCACTAATGAAAAACTGTTTTTT. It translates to CASSPGQGTNEKLFF.

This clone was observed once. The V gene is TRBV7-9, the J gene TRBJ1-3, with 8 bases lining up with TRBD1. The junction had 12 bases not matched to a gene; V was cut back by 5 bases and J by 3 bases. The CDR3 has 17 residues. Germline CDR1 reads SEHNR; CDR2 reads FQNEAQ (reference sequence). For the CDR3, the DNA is TGTGCCAGCAGCCCCCTCAATGCAGGGGGCTTTGGAAACACCATATATTTT. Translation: CASSPLNAGGFGNTIYF.

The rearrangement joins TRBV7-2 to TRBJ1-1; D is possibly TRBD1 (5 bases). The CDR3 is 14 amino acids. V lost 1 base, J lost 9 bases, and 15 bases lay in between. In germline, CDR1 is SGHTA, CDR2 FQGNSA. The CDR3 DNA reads TGTGCCAGCAGCTTAGATAGACAGAGTCTGAAAGCTTTCTTT. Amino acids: CASSLDRQSLKAFF.

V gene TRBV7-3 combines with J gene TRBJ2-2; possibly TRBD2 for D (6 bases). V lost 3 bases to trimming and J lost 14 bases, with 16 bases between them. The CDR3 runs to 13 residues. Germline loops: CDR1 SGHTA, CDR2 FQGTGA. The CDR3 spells CASSLNRDSHLFF. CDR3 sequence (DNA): TGTGCCAGCAGCTTGAACCGGGACTCCCATCTGTTTTTT.

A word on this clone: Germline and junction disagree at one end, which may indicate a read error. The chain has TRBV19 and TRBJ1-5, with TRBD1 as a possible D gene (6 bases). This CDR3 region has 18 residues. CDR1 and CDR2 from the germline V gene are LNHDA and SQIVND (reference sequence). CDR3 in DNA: TGTGCCGTAACCACTACAGGGACGGCAGGGGCCGGCAAACAGCCCCAGCATTTT. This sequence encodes CAVTTTGTAGAGKQPQHF. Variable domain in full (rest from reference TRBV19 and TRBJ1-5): DGGITQSPKYLFRKEGQNVTLSCEQNLNHDAMYWYRQDPGQGLRLIYYSQIVNDFQKGDIAEGYSVSREKKESFPLTVTSAQKNPTAFYLCAVTTTGTAGAGKQPQHFGDGTRLSIL.

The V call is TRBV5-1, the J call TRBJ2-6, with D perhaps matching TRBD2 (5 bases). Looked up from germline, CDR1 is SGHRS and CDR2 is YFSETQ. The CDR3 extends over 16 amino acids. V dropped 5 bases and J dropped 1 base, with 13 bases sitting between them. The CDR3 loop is CASSSGGLSGANVLTF. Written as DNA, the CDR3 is TGCGCCAGCAGTAGTGGCGGGTTATCTGGGGCCAACGTCCTGACTTTC.

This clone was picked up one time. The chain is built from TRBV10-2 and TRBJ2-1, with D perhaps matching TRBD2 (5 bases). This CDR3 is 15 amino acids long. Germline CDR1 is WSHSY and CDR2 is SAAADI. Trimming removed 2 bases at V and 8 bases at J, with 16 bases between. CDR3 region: CASSEDLSLAYEQFF. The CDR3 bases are TGCGCCAGCAGTGAGGATTTGAGCCTAGCCTATGAGCAGTTCTTC.

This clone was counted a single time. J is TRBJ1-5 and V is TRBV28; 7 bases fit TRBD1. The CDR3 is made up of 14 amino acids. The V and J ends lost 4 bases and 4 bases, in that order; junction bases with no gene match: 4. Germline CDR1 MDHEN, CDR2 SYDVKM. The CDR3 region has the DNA TGTGCCAGCAGTTCGACAGGGACTAATCAGCCCCAGCATTTT. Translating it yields CASSSTGTNQPQHF. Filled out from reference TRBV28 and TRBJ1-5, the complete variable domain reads DVKVTQSSRYLVKRTGEKVFLECVQDMDHENMFWYRQDPGLGLRLIYFSYDVKMKEKGDIPEGYSVSREKKERFSLILESASTNQTSMYLCASSSTGTNQPQHFGDGTRLSIL.

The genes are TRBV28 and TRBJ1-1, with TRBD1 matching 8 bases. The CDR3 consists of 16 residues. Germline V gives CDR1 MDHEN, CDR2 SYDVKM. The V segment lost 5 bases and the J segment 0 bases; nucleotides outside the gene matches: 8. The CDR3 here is CASSHAGGFVNTEAFF. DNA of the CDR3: TGTGCCAGCAGTCATGCAGGGGGCTTTGTGAACACTGAAGCTTTCTTT.

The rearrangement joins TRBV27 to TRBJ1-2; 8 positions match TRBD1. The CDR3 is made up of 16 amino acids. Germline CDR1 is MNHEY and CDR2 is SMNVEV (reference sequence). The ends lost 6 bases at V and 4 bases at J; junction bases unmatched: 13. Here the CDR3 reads CASSLGQGTNTYGYTF. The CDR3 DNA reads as TGTGCCAGCAGCCTCGGACAGGGCACGAATACCTATGGCTACACCTTC.

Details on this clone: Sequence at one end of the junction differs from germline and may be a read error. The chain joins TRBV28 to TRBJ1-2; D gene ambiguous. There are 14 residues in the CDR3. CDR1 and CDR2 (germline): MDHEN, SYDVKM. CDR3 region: CASRLLMGTAGYPF. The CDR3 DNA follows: TGTGCCAGCAGGCTTTTAATGGGCACGGCAGGCTACCCCTTC.

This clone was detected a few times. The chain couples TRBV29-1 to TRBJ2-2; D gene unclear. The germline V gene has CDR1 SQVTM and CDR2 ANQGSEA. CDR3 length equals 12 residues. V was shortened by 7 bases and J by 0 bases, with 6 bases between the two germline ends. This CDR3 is CSGTANTGELFF. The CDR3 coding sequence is TGCAGCGGCACTGCGAACACCGGGGAGCTGTTTTTT.

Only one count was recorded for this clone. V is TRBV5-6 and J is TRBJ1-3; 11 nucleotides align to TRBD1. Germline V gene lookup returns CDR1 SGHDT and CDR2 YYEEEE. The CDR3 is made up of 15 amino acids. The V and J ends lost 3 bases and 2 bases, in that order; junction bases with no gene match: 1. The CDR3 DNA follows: TGTGCCAGCAGCTCGGGACAGGGGGCTGGAAACACCATATATTTT. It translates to CASSSGQGAGNTIYF.

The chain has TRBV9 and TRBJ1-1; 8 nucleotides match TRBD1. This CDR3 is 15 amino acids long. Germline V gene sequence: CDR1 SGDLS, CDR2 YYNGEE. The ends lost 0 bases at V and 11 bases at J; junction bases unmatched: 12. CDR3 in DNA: TGTGCCAGCAGCGTAGAGCCAGGGGGCCAGTTGCTCGCTTTCTTT. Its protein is CASSVEPGGQLLAFF.

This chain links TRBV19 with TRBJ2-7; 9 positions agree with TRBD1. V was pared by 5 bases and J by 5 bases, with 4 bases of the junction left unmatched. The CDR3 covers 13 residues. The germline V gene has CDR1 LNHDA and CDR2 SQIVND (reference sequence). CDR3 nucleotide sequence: TGTGCCAGTAGTTTAAGGGACAGGGACGAGCAGTACTTC. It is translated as CASSLRDRDEQYF. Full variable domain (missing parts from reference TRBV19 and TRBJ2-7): DGGITQSPKYLFRKEGQNVTLSCEQNLNHDAMYWYRQDPGQGLRLIYYSQIVNDFQKGDIAEGYSVSREKKESFPLTVTSAQKNPTAFYLCASSLRDRDEQYFGPGTRLTVT.

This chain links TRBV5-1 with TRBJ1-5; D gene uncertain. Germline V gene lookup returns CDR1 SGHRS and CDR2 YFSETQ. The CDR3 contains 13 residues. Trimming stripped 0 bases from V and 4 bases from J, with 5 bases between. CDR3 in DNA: TGCGCCAGCAGCTTGGACGGGAATCAGCCCCAGCATTTT. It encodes CASSLDGNQPQHF.

CDR3 region: CASSDPWRGSGEQYF. DNA for the CDR3: TGTGCCAGCAGTGACCCTTGGAGGGGTTCCGGCGAGCAGTACTTC. V is TRBV6-4 and J is TRBJ2-7; perhaps TRBD2 as D (6 bases). The V gene's germline CDR1 is MRHNA and CDR2 SNTAGT. V lost 2 bases to trimming and J lost 6 bases, with 17 bases between them. CDR3 length equals 15 residues.

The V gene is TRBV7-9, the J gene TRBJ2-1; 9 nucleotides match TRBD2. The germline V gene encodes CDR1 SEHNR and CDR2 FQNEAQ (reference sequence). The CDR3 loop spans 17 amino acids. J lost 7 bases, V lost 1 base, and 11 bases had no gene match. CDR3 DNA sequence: TGTGCCAGCAGCTTAGAGGGACTAGCAGCACCCTTTAATGAGCAGTTCTTC. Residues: CASSLEGLAAPFNEQFF.

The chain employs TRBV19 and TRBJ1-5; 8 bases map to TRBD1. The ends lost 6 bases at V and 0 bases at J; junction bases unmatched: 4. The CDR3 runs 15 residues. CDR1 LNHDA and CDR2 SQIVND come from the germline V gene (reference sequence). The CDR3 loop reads CASRMTGDSNQPQHF. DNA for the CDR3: TGTGCCAGTAGAATGACAGGGGATAGCAATCAGCCCCAGCATTTT.

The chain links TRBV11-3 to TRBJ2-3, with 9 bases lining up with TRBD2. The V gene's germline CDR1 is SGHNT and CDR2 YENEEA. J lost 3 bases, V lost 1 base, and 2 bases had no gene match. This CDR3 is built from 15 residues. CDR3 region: CASSLGTSETDTQYF. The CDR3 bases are TGTGCCAGCAGCTTAGGGACTAGCGAAACAGATACGCAGTATTTT.

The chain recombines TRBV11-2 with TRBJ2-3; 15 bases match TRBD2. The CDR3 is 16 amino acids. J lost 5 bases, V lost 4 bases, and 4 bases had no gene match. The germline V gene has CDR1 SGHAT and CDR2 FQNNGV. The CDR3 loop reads CASSYGLAGGGDTQYF. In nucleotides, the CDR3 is TGTGCCAGCAGCTACGGACTAGCGGGAGGGGGAGATACGCAGTATTTT.

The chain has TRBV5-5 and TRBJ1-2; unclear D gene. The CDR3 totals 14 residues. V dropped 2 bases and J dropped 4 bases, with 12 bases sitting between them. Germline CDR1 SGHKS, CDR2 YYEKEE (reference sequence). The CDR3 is CASSLGTASYGYTF. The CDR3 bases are TGTGCCAGCAGCTTAGGTACAGCCAGCTATGGCTACACCTTC.

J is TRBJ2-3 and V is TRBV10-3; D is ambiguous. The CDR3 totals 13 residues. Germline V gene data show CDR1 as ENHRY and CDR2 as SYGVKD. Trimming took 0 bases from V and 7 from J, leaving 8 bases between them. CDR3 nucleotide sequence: TGTGCCATCAGTGAGTCGACGAGGAATACGCAGTATTTT. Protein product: CAISESTRNTQYF.